The clone carrying this T cell receptor (beta chain) was counted at least ten times. Molecular barcoding with unique molecular identifiers was used for the TCRbeta library. Via MiXCR, TCRdb re-called the PCR reads, giving one row per CDR3 protein. Of approximately 240,000 distinct CDR3 sequences detected, 8% to 10% appear once; the ten largest clones hold approximately 6.6%. This sample stems from a study of T-cell reconstitution after alpha-beta-depleted transplantation in children. Material: PBMCs from the stem cell graft donor, obtained from the stem cell graft. This clonotype was sampled from a human donor who donated a stem cell graft to a child with acute lymphoblastic leukemia.

CDR3 loop: CASSLAPGGQGMSFF. Here the CDR3 DNA reads TGCGCCAGCAGCTTGGCCCCTGGAGGGCAGGGGATGTCTTTCTTT. This rearrangement joins TRBV5-1 to TRBJ1-1; the D gene is possibly TRBD1 (6 bases). The length of the CDR3 is 15 residues. Trimming took off 0 bases at V and 12 bases at J, with 21 bases between the two ends. Per germline, CDR1 SGHRS and CDR2 YFSETQ.